A single sample gave rise to the 23 T cell receptor beta chains below, sequenced in a study of tumor and adjacent non-tumor tissue in lung cancer. The template was RNA from unsorted bulk tissue. A modified ARM-PCR protocol with three rounds of nested PCR amplified TCRbeta. TCRdb re-derived calls from the multiplex PCR reads in MiXCR, one entry per CDR3 protein. The sample has 200,000 or so distinct CDR3 sequences, 71% seen once. The source material was lung tumor tissue. The receptors here all came from a man in his 60s with non-small cell lung cancer.

In DNA, the CDR3 is TGTGCCTGGAGTGTACAGGGTTACGAGCAGTACTTC. Its translation: CAWSVQGYEQYF. The chain has TRBV30 and TRBJ2-7; perhaps TRBD1 as D (6 bases). The CDR3 contains 12 residues. With 0 bases removed from V and 4 bases from J, the gap between germline ends came to 7 bases. Germline CDR1 GTSNPN, CDR2 SVGIG (reference sequence).

Turning to this clonotype: The junction and the germline gene differ at one end; a read error may be behind it. The rearrangement uses TRBV20-1 and TRBJ2-5; maybe TRBD1 (5 bases). CDR3 size: 13 residues. Germline CDR1 and CDR2: DFQATT and SNEGSKA (reference sequence). The CDR3: CNASRTRQEAQYF. Here the CDR3 DNA reads TGCAATGCTAGTCGGACACGGCAAGAGGCCCAGTACTTC.

About this clonotype: The junction departs from germline at one end; a sequencing error may be responsible. The chain combines TRBV12-3 or TRBV12-4 with TRBJ1-1, with D possibly matching TRBD1 (5 bases). This CDR3 spans 13 amino acids. The CDR3 loop is CVSSFPTGREAFF. The CDR3 DNA is TGTGTCAGCAGTTTCCCTACAGGTCGTGAAGCTTTCTTT.

This clonotype occurred a few times. This chain connects TRBV2 to TRBJ1-2, with D unclear. The V and J ends lost 2 bases and 6 bases respectively, with 10 bases between them. Germline-derived CDR1 and CDR2 are SNHLY and FYNNEI. The CDR3 sequence is 13 residues long. CDR3 sequence: CASSENNGDGYTF. The CDR3 region has the DNA TGTGCCAGCAGTGAAAATAATGGGGATGGCTACACCTTC.

A remark on this clonotype: An end of the junction differs from the germline gene, which may be a read error. V gene TRBV12-3 or TRBV12-4 combines with J gene TRBJ2-1; D is possibly TRBD2 (5 bases). The CDR3 contains 14 residues. The CDR3 region is CASSPGISYNEQLF. CDR3 nucleotide sequence: TGTGCCAGCAGCCCCGGGATCTCCTACAATGAGCAGTTATTC.

Remarks on this clonotype: A read error is likely, as this CDR3 ends without the conserved phenylalanine or tryptophan. This sequence joins TRBV11-2 and TRBJ1-2; no definite D call. V gave up 6 bases and J gave up 3 bases, with 11 bases separating them. CDR1 is SGHAT and CDR2 is FQNNGV in the germline V gene. The CDR3 has 13 residues. The CDR3: CASRAPLDYGYTL. The CDR3 DNA reads TGTGCCAGCAGGGCGCCGTTGGACTATGGCTACACCTTA.

As concerns this clonotype: One end of the junction does not line up with germline, which may come from a read error. V gene TRBV29-1 combines with J gene TRBJ2-6; the D gene is possibly TRBD1 (5 bases). Germline CDR1 is SQVTM and CDR2 is ANQGSEA. The length of the CDR3 is 14 residues. The CDR3 region has the DNA TGCAACATTGATGGGGTTCATGGGGCCAACGTCTTGACTTTC. Its translation is CNIDGVHGANVLTF. The whole variable domain, filled in from reference TRBV29-1 and TRBJ2-6, reads SAVISQKPSRDICQRGTSLTIQCQVDSQVTMMFWYRQQPGQSLTLIATANQGSEATYESGFVIDKFPISRPNLTFSTLTVSNMSPEDSSIYLCNIDGVHGANVLTFGAGSRLTVL.

Points on this clonotype: A clone one base away is much larger, so this may be a read error. This chain links TRBV12-3 or TRBV12-4 with TRBJ2-1; D is tentatively TRBD1 or TRBD2 (6 bases each). This CDR3 region has 12 residues. Trimming took off 8 bases at V and 6 bases at J, with 11 bases between the two ends. The CDR3 sequence is CASGGGFNEQFF. In DNA, the CDR3 is TGTGCCAGCGGAGGGGGGTTCAATGAGCAGTTCTTC.

The chain combines TRBV6-6 with TRBJ2-1; 9 bases agree with TRBD2. The CDR3 contains 15 residues. Trimming cost V 3 bases and J 4 bases; bases outside gene matches: 4. CDR1 MNHNY and CDR2 SVGAGI come from the germline V gene (reference sequence). The CDR3 spells CASSYNLAGYNEQFF. The CDR3 DNA follows: TGTGCCAGCAGTTATAATCTAGCGGGGTACAATGAGCAGTTCTTC.

Comments on this clonotype: Here the CDR3 omits its conserved ending phenylalanine or tryptophan, so a read error is the likely source. The rearrangement joins TRBV29-1 to TRBJ1-2; D is perhaps TRBD1 (6 bases). Germline CDR1 and CDR2: SQVTM and ANQGSEA. This CDR3 spans 12 amino acids. The CDR3 loop reads CSVQGGGYSYTL. CDR3 DNA: TGCAGCGTCCAAGGGGGTGGCTATAGCTACACCTTA.

Concerning this clonotype: A read error may explain this, as a much larger clone is one base away. The V and J genes are TRBV12-3 or TRBV12-4 and TRBJ2-6, with a tentative D call TRBD1 (5 bases). The CDR3 runs 13 residues. CDR3 nucleotides: TGTGCCAGCCGTCGGGTTGGGGCCAACGTCCTGAGTTTC. Its translation: CASRRVGANVLSF.

With regard to this clonotype: The junction departs from the called germline gene at one end, perhaps through a read error. The J gene is TRBJ2-5, the V gene TRBV6-5; 10 positions agree with TRBD1. Germline V lookup: CDR1 MNHEY, CDR2 SVGAGI. The CDR3 contains 14 residues. CDR3 in amino acids: CVSKTGGLWGTQYF. The CDR3 DNA sequence: TGTGTCAGCAAGACAGGGGGCCTTTGGGGGACCCAGTATTTC.

The genes are TRBV20-1 and TRBJ2-3, with 8 bases fitting TRBD2. The ends lost 6 bases at V and 8 bases at J; junction bases unmatched: 19. This CDR3 region has 16 residues. The germline CDR1 and CDR2 sequences are DFQATT and SNEGSKA (reference sequence). CDR3 sequence reads: CSAPRTNGGAIGTQYF. The CDR3, as DNA: TGCAGTGCCCCCAGGACTAACGGGGGGGCAATCGGTACGCAGTATTTT.

In regard to this clonotype: Being one base from a much bigger clone, this may be a read error. The J gene is TRBJ2-5, the V gene TRBV29-1; weak D call: TRBD2 (5 bases). CDR1 and CDR2 (germline): SQVTM, ANQGSEA. The CDR3 loop spans 12 amino acids. Here the CDR3 reads CSGGRGQEIQYF. In nucleotides, the CDR3 is TGCAGCGGGGGTCGAGGGCAAGAGATCCAGTACTTC. Full variable domain (remainder filled in from reference TRBV29-1 and TRBJ2-5): SAVISQKPSRDICQRGTSLTIQCQVDSQVTMMFWYRQQPGQSLTLIATANQGSEATYESGFVIDKFPISRPNLTFSTLTVSNMSPEDSSIYLCSGGRGQEIQYFGPGTRLLVL.

As regards this clonotype: A much larger clone lies a single base off, so this may be a read error. The rearrangement uses TRBV6-5 and TRBJ2-7; 12 bases align to TRBD2. This CDR3 is built from 17 residues. CDR1 and CDR2 (germline): MNHEY, SVGAGI. This CDR3 is CAGSYRLAGGMTYEQYF. CDR3 nucleotides: TGTGCCGGCAGTTACCGCCTAGCGGGGGGGATGACCTACGAGCAGTACTTC.

On this clonotype: A much bigger clone sits one base away, suggesting this may be a read error. The chain links TRBV20-1 to TRBJ2-1; D is undetermined. Trimming took 5 bases from V and 5 from J, leaving 22 bases between them. Germline V gives CDR1 DFQATT, CDR2 SNEGSKA (reference sequence). There are 16 residues in the CDR3. CDR3: CSAGPPCGNTDNEQFF. The CDR3 nucleotides are TGCAGTGCTGGGCCCCCATGTGGAAATACGGACAATGAGCAGTTCTTC.

As for this clonotype: At one end, the junction sequence differs from germline, possibly due to a read error. This rearrangement joins TRBV20-1 to TRBJ2-5; 8 nucleotides agree with TRBD2. Germline CDR1 DFQATT, CDR2 SNEGSKA (reference sequence). This CDR3 has 14 amino acids. CDR3 region: CNARDGGLGETPYF. The CDR3 DNA reads TGCAATGCTAGAGATGGGGGACTAGGGGAGACCCCGTACTTC.

This clonotype has more than one count but fewer than ten. A much larger clone sits a single nucleotide away, making a read error possible. V gene TRBV29-1 combines with J gene TRBJ2-3; the D call may be TRBD1 or TRBD2 (5 bases each). This CDR3 has 16 residues. V lost 4 bases, J lost 6 bases, and 23 bases lay in between. Germline CDR1 and CDR2: SQVTM and ANQGSEA. The CDR3: CSVVVGVRDLYDTQYF. CDR3 nucleotide sequence: TGCAGCGTTGTGGTAGGAGTACGGGACCTCTACGATACGCAGTATTTT.

This clonotype was detected once. This sequence joins TRBV18 and TRBJ1-3, with 7 bases identical to TRBD1. V shed 2 bases and J 4 bases; nucleotides not matched to a gene: 2. CDR3 length: 14 residues. The germline V gene has CDR1 KGHSH and CDR2 LQKENI. For the CDR3, the DNA is TGTGCCAGCTCACCAGGGACAGAAGGAAACACCATATATTTT. Amino acid sequence: CASSPGTEGNTIYF.

The J gene is TRBJ2-4, the V gene TRBV6-2 or TRBV6-3; weak D call: TRBD2 (6 bases). This CDR3 has 15 amino acids. With 5 bases removed from V and 8 bases from J, the gap between germline ends came to 19 bases. From germline, CDR1 is MNHEY and CDR2 SVGEGT. CDR3 coding DNA: TGTGCCAGCAGTAAACAGACTAGTCTTAGCGACATTCAGTACTTC. Translating it yields CASSKQTSLSDIQYF.

About this clonotype: A junction boundary mismatches the germline segment, possibly from a read error. J is TRBJ1-5 and V is TRBV4-2; tentative D call: TRBD1 (5 bases). Germline values: CDR1 LGHNA, CDR2 YNFKEQ. The CDR3 runs 16 residues. CDR3 residues: CDSSPLFGTDNQPQHF. As DNA, the CDR3 is TGTGACAGCAGCCCCCTATTCGGGACGGACAATCAGCCCCAGCATTTT.

This clonotype occurred once. This chain links TRBV20-1 with TRBJ2-7, with a tentative D call TRBD2 (5 bases). Germline V gene data show CDR1 as DFQATT and CDR2 as SNEGSKA (reference sequence). V shed 5 bases and J shed 5 bases, with 28 bases lying between them. The CDR3 spans 17 residues. Here the CDR3 DNA reads TGCAGTGCTTCGTCACCCTCCCCATCCGGGATGCGGAACGAGCAGTACTTC. It yields the protein CSASSPSPSGMRNEQYF.

About this clonotype: A read error may produce the germline difference seen at one junction end. The V and J genes are TRBV7-2 and TRBJ2-3; D might be TRBD2 (5 bases). The CDR3 consists of 17 residues. The germline V gene encodes CDR1 SGHTA and CDR2 FQGNSA. CDR3 DNA sequence: TGTGCCAGCAGCTTAGAACGGCGGACTGCTAGCACAAATACGCAGTATTTT. Residues: CASSLERRTASTNTQYF.